Below are 27 T cell receptor beta chains sequenced from a single sample in a study of shared clonotypes between healthy human individuals. Here immunoSEQ multiplex PCR was the method, and the copy in TCRdb shows in-frame clones only, minus some. The sample has 150,000 to 200,000 clones; about 66% are singletons. Sequencing was done on a sample of memory CD4+ T cells sorted from blood. The sample's subset: CD45RA-negative fraction. These receptor sequences come from a man aged 25 to 45 in good health.

As to this clone: A much larger clone lies one base from this, so it may be a read error. The sample carries other DNA sequences with the same CDR3. J is TRBJ2-1 and V is TRBV4-1, with D unclear. Germline-derived CDR1 and CDR2 are MGHRA and YSYEKL. The germline V and J ends were trimmed by 3 bases and 7 bases, with 19 bases remaining between them. CDR3 length: 16 residues. The CDR3 protein is CASSHLSGPIGNEQFF. In DNA, the CDR3 is TGCGCCAGCAGCCACCTCTCCGGCCCCATAGGGAATGAGCAGTTCTTC.

V is TRBV7-8 and J is TRBJ1-4; the D gene is possibly TRBD1 (5 bases). Looked up from germline, CDR1 is SGHVS and CDR2 is FQNEAQ. The CDR3 spans 15 residues. V dropped 4 bases and J dropped 1 base, with 10 bases sitting between them. The CDR3 DNA follows: TGTGCCAGCAGCTCCCACAGGAAAACTAATGAAAAACTGTTTTTT. Translation: CASSSHRKTNEKLFF.

J is TRBJ2-7 and V is TRBV6-5; TRBD2 matches 11 bases. The CDR3 covers 14 residues. With V trimmed by 5 bases and J by 4 bases, 4 bases remained unmatched. Germline V gene lookup returns CDR1 MNHEY and CDR2 SVGAGI. The CDR3: CASSAGTSGYEQYF. For the CDR3, the DNA is TGTGCCAGCAGTGCCGGGACTAGCGGATACGAGCAGTACTTC.

V gene TRBV29-1 combines with J gene TRBJ2-3, with D tentatively TRBD2 (5 bases). This CDR3 region has 15 residues. V gave up 4 bases and J gave up 6 bases, with 20 bases separating them. The germline gives CDR1 SQVTM, CDR2 ANQGSEA. CDR3 DNA sequence: TGCAGCGTTGTGAGGGAGTCCCGTGGGCCGGATACGCAGTATTTT. Translating gives CSVVRESRGPDTQYF.

This chain joins TRBV11-3 and TRBJ2-7; 8 bases agree with TRBD1. This CDR3 comprises 14 residues. Germline-derived CDR1 and CDR2 are SGHNT and YENEEA. V was clipped by 4 bases and J by 3 bases; unmatched bases: 5. The CDR3 nucleotides are TGTGCCAGCAGCTCCGCCGGACAGGGCTACGAGCAGTACTTC. Its protein is CASSSAGQGYEQYF.

In regard to this clone: This may come from a read error, since a much larger clone is one base off. V gene TRBV16 combines with J gene TRBJ2-3; D is unresolved. V lost 4 bases, J lost 0 bases, and 2 bases lay in between. Per the germline V gene, CDR1 is KGHSY and CDR2 is FQNENV. The length of the CDR3 is 12 residues. CDR3 in DNA: TGTGCCAGCAGCCCTAGCACAGATACGCAGTATTTT. This gives the protein CASSPSTDTQYF.

The chain is built from TRBV28 and TRBJ1-5; TRBD1 matches 7 bases. The CDR3 totals 16 residues. Germline assignment: CDR1 MDHEN and CDR2 SYDVKM. J lost 0 bases, V lost 7 bases, and 9 bases had no gene match. The CDR3 is CASNSLGGYSNQPQHF. The DNA for the CDR3 is TGTGCCAGCAATTCGTTAGGGGGCTATAGCAATCAGCCCCAGCATTTT.

The V and J genes are TRBV7-2 and TRBJ1-1; D is unresolved. CDR3 length: 14 residues. Between the trimmed V and J ends, which lost 0 bases and 1 base, there was a span of 6 bases. Germline V lookup: CDR1 SGHTA, CDR2 FQGNSA. Here the CDR3 DNA reads TGTGCCAGCAGCTTAGCGATGGGGAACACTGAAGCTTTCTTT. It yields the protein CASSLAMGNTEAFF.

The V and J genes are TRBV7-2 and TRBJ2-7; D is unclear. Germline CDR1 SGHTA, CDR2 FQGNSA. Deletions cut 2 bases from V and 3 bases from J, with 11 bases between. The length of the CDR3 is 14 residues. CDR3 amino acids: CASSLSRANYEQYF. CDR3 DNA sequence: TGTGCCAGCAGCTTATCTCGGGCGAACTACGAGCAGTACTTC.

This clone was picked up one time. The chain has TRBV5-4 and TRBJ2-2; a weak D match, TRBD2 (5 bases). CDR3 length: 15 residues. CDR1 is SGHNT, CDR2 YYREEE, per germline (reference sequence). V lost 4 bases and J lost 0, with 10 bases in between. CDR3 sequence reads: CASSNGVTNTGELFF. The CDR3 DNA reads TGTGCCAGCAGCAACGGGGTAACGAACACCGGGGAGCTGTTTTTT.

This clone was counted only a few times. V and J are TRBV5-1 and TRBJ1-2; D uncertain. The CDR3 totals 13 residues. CDR1 is SGHRS and CDR2 is YFSETQ in the germline V gene. V was shortened by 0 bases and J by 8 bases, with 11 bases between the two germline ends. Here the CDR3 DNA reads TGCGCCAGCAGCTTGGTCCTCAGAGAGGGCTACACCTTC. This encodes CASSLVLREGYTF.

The chain combines TRBV5-1 with TRBJ2-3; D uncertain. CDR1 and CDR2 from the germline V gene are SGHRS and YFSETQ. Trimming left V 0 bases short and J 2 bases short, with 10 bases between. CDR3 length equals 15 residues. The CDR3 loop is CASSLDSRLTDTQYF. CDR3 nucleotide sequence: TGCGCCAGCAGCTTGGATTCTAGACTCACAGATACGCAGTATTTT.

This sequence joins TRBV27 and TRBJ2-7, with D tentatively TRBD1 (6 bases). Germline CDR1 MNHEY, CDR2 SMNVEV (reference sequence). Trimming took 5 bases from V and 6 from J, leaving 14 bases between them. This CDR3 has 13 amino acids. The CDR3: CASSPSYRAEQYF. Written as DNA, the CDR3 is TGTGCCAGCAGTCCCTCGTACAGGGCCGAGCAGTACTTC.

This rearrangement joins TRBV2 to TRBJ1-1; 7 bases match TRBD1. Germline assignment: CDR1 SNHLY and CDR2 FYNNEI. V gave up 4 bases and J gave up 0 bases; unmatched junction bases: 5. The CDR3 is 15 residues long. The CDR3 loop reads CASSVPGTVNTEAFF. The CDR3 coding sequence is TGTGCCAGCAGTGTCCCCGGGACAGTGAACACTGAAGCTTTCTTT.

This chain connects TRBV6-1 to TRBJ2-1, with 8 bases matching TRBD1. The V gene end was trimmed by 8 bases and the J gene end by 5 bases; junction bases not matched to a gene: 8. Germline CDR1 and CDR2: MNHNS and SASEGT. The CDR3 sequence is 14 residues long. The CDR3 sequence is CASSRTGIHNEQFF. The CDR3 DNA reads TGTGCCAGCTCTCGGACAGGGATACACAATGAGCAGTTCTTC.

This clone came up many times. This chain joins TRBV5-4 and TRBJ2-5; the match to TRBD1 covers 7 bases. V trimming: 0 bases; J trimming: 9 bases; junction bases outside the gene matches: 11. The CDR3 extends over 15 amino acids. In germline, CDR1 is SGHNT, CDR2 YYREEE (reference sequence). Written as DNA, the CDR3 is TGTGCCAGCAGCTTGGAGGGACAGCGCAGAGGGTCCCAGTACTTC. It is translated as CASSLEGQRRGSQYF.

The gene calls are TRBV4-3 and TRBJ2-2; 9 bases are a match to TRBD2. The germline CDR1 and CDR2 sequences are LGHNA and YSLEER. The CDR3 length is 16 residues. The trim removed 5 bases at V and 6 bases at J, leaving 10 bases unmatched. The CDR3 is CASSVAVAGVAGELFF. The CDR3 coding sequence is TGCGCCAGCAGCGTCGCGGTAGCGGGAGTAGCCGGGGAGCTGTTTTTT.

This clone was observed once. This sample includes further DNA sequences coding for the same CDR3. The J gene is TRBJ2-2, the V gene TRBV7-2; possibly TRBD1 for D (6 bases). Germline values: CDR1 SGHTA, CDR2 FQGNSA. The CDR3 sequence is 15 residues long. V was shortened by 1 base and J by 3 bases, with 9 bases between the two germline ends. The CDR3 coding sequence is TGTGCCAGCAGCTTAGTGGCAGGGGACACCGGGGAGCTGTTTTTT. It codes for CASSLVAGDTGELFF.

This rearrangement joins TRBV28 to TRBJ2-5; TRBD1 matches at 8 bases. With V trimmed by 10 bases and J by 4 bases, 5 bases remained unmatched. The germline V gene has CDR1 MDHEN and CDR2 SYDVKM. The CDR3 extends over 12 amino acids. CDR3 sequence: CATGQGLETQYF. The DNA of the CDR3 is TGTGCCACAGGACAGGGCCTAGAGACCCAGTACTTC. Looking up the rest from reference TRBV28 and TRBJ2-5 gives the full variable domain: DVKVTQSSRYLVKRTGEKVFLECVQDMDHENMFWYRQDPGLGLRLIYFSYDVKMKEKGDIPEGYSVSREKKERFSLILESASTNQTSMYLCATGQGLETQYFGPGTRLLVL.

V and J are TRBV2 and TRBJ2-1, with D possibly TRBD2 on 5 matching bases. V shed 6 bases and J shed 10 bases, with 13 bases lying between them. The length of the CDR3 is 12 residues. Germline CDR1 is SNHLY and CDR2 is FYNNEI. The CDR3 sequence: CASRLKLVEQFF. DNA for the CDR3: TGTGCCAGCAGGCTGAAACTAGTAGAGCAGTTCTTC.

This clone was observed a few times. The V call is TRBV5-5, the J call TRBJ1-2, with D perhaps TRBD1 (6 bases). There are 14 residues in the CDR3. Germline V gene lookup returns CDR1 SGHKS and CDR2 YYEKEE (reference sequence). V shed 1 base and J shed 5 bases, with 12 bases lying between them. The CDR3 reads CASSLIGTGYGYTF. As DNA, the CDR3 is TGTGCCAGCAGCTTGATCGGTACAGGGTATGGCTACACCTTC. Looking up the rest from reference TRBV5-5 and TRBJ1-2 gives the full variable domain: DAGVTQSPTHLIKTRGQQVTLRCSPISGHKSVSWYQQVLGQGPQFIFQYYEKEERGRGNFPDRFSARQFPNYSSELNVNALLLGDSALYLCASSLIGTGYGYTFGSGTRLTVV.

The chain joins TRBV7-9 to TRBJ2-1, with 9 positions matching TRBD2. The length of the CDR3 is 15 residues. The V segment lost 7 bases and the J segment 4 bases; nucleotides outside the gene matches: 8. Germline CDR1 SEHNR, CDR2 FQNEAQ (reference sequence). The CDR3 protein is CASTSLAGLYNEQFF. The CDR3, as DNA: TGTGCCAGCACCTCCCTAGCGGGGTTGTACAATGAGCAGTTCTTC.

This clone was found once. The rearrangement joins TRBV7-2 to TRBJ2-1, with TRBD2 matching 9 bases. Trimming cost V 3 bases and J 5 bases; bases outside gene matches: 8. Germline values: CDR1 SGHTA, CDR2 FQGNSA. The CDR3 extends over 16 amino acids. CDR3 in DNA: TGTGCCAGCAGCTTGGCTGGACTAGCGCGAAACAATGAGCAGTTCTTC. Its protein product is CASSLAGLARNNEQFF.

V and J are TRBV2 and TRBJ2-1; TRBD2 matches at 8 bases. V trimming: 11 bases; J trimming: 6 bases; junction bases outside the gene matches: 12. CDR3 length: 14 amino acids. Germline lookup yields CDR1 SNHLY and CDR2 FYNNEI. The CDR3 bases are TGTGCCGATTGGACCGGGACTAGGATCAATGAGCAGTTCTTC. It specifies CADWTGTRINEQFF.

The rearrangement joins TRBV7-3 to TRBJ2-1; TRBD2 aligns across 9 bases. The V segment lost 5 bases and the J segment 3 bases; nucleotides outside the gene matches: 8. Germline V gene data show CDR1 as SGHTA and CDR2 as FQGTGA. This CDR3 is built from 16 residues. The CDR3 protein is CASSQTETSGYNEQFF. The CDR3 coding sequence is TGTGCCAGCAGCCAGACCGAGACTAGCGGCTACAATGAGCAGTTCTTC.

The V and J genes are TRBV11-2 and TRBJ2-1, with 7 positions matching TRBD1. CDR3 length: 12 residues. The germline CDR1 and CDR2 sequences are SGHAT and FQNNGV. The ends lost 3 bases at V and 15 bases at J; junction bases unmatched: 8. The CDR3 nucleotides are TGTGCCAGCAGCTTCTCGACAGGGATTGCGTTCTTC. Its protein product is CASSFSTGIAFF.

The chain couples TRBV7-9 to TRBJ2-3, with D possibly matching TRBD1 (5 bases). Germline V gene lookup returns CDR1 SEHNR and CDR2 FQNEAQ (reference sequence). The CDR3 spans 14 residues. Trimming cost V 6 bases and J 1 base, with 11 bases left between them. CDR3 loop: CASRPRDGTDTQYF. As DNA, the CDR3 is TGTGCCAGCAGACCCAGGGATGGCACAGATACGCAGTATTTT.